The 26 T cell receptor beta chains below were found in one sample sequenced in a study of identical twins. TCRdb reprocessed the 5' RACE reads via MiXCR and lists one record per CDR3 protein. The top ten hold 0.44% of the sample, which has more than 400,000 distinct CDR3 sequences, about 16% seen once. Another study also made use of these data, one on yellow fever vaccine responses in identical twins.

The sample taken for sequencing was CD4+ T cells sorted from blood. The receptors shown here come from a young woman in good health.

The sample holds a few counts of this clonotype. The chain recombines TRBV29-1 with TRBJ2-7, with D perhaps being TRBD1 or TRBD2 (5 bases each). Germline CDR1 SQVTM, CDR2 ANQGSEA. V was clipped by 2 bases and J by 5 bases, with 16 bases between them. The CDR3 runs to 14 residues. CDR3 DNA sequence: TGCAGCGTTGAAACGTCCCGCGTGGGGGACGAGCAGTACTTC. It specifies CSVETSRVGDEQYF.

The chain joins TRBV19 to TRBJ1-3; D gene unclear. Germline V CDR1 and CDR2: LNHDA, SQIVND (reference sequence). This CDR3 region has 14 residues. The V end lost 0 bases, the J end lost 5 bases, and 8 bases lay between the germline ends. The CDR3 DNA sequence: TGTGCCAGTAGTATAGATACCGTGCGAAACACCATATATTTT. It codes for CASSIDTVRNTIYF.

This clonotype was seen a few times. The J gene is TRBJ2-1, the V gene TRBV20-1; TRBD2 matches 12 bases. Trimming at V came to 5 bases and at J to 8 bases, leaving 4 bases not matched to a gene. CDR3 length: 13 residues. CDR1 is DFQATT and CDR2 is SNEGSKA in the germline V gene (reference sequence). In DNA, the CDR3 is TGCAGTGCTCCAACTAGCGGGAGGCATGAGCAGTTCTTC. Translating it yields CSAPTSGRHEQFF.

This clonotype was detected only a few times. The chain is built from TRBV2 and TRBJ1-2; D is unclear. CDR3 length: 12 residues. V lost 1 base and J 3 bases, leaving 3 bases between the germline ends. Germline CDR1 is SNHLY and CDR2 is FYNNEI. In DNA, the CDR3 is TGTGCCAGCAGTGAAGGGTACTATGGCTACACCTTC. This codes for CASSEGYYGYTF.

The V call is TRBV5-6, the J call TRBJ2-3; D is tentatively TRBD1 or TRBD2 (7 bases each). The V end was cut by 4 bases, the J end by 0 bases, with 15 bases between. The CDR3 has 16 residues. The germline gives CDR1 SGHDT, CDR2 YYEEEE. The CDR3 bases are TGTGCCAGCAGCCGAAGGGGGCGGGGGAGCACAGATACGCAGTATTTT. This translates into CASSRRGRGSTDTQYF.

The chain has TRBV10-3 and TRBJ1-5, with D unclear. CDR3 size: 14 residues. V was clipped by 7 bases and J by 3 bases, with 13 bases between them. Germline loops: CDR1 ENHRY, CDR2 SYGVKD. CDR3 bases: TGTGCCATCACCCCTGGAGGGCCCAATCAGCCCCAGCATTTT. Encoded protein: CAITPGGPNQPQHF.

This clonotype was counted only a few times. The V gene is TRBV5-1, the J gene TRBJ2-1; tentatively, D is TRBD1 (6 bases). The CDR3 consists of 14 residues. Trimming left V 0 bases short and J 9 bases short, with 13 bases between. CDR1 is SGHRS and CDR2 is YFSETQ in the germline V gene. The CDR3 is CASSLGRGAREQFF. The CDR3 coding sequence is TGCGCCAGCAGCTTGGGCAGGGGCGCGCGTGAGCAGTTCTTC. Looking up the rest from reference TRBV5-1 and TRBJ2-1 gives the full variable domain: KAGVTQTPRYLIKTRGQQVTLSCSPISGHRSVSWYQQTPGQGLQFLFEYFSETQRNKGNFPGRFSGRQFSNSRSEMNVSTLELGDSALYLCASSLGRGAREQFFGPGTRLTVL.

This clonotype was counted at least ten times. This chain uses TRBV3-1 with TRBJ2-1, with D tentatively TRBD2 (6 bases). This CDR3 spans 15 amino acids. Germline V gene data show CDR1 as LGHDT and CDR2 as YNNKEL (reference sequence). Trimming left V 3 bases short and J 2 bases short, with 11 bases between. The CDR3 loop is CASSQLASTYNEQFF. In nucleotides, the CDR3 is TGTGCCAGCAGCCAGCTAGCGAGCACCTACAATGAGCAGTTCTTC.

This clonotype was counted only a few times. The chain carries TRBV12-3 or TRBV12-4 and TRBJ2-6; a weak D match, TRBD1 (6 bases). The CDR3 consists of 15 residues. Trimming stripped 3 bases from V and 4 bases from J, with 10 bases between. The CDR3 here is CASSFGQSGANVLTF. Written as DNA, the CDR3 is TGTGCCAGCAGTTTCGGACAGTCGGGGGCCAACGTCCTGACTTTC.

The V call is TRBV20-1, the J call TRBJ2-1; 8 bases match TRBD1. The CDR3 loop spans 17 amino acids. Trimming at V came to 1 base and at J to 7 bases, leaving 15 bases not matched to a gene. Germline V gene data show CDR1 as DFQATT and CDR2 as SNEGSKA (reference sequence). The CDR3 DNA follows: TGCAGTGCTAGAGGCAGAGTCGACAGGGGTTCTTGGAATGAGCAGTTCTTC. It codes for CSARGRVDRGSWNEQFF.

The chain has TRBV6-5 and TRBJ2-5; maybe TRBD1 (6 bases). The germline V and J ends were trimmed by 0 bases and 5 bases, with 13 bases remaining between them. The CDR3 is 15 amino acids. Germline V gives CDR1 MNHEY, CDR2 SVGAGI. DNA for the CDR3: TGTGCCAGCAGTTACTCGATCCAGGGGCAGGAGACCCAGTACTTC. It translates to CASSYSIQGQETQYF.

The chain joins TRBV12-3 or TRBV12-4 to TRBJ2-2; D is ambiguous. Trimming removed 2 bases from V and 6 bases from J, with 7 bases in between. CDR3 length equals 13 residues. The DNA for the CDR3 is TGTGCCAGCAGTTTATTGGTGGCCGGGGAGCTGTTTTTT. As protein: CASSLLVAGELFF.

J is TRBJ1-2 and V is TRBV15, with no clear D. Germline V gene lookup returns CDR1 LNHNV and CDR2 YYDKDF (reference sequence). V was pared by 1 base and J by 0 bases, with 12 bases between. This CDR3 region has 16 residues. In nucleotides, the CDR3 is TGTGCCACCAGCAGAGGGGATACGGCAGCTAACTATGGCTACACCTTC. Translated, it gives CATSRGDTAANYGYTF.

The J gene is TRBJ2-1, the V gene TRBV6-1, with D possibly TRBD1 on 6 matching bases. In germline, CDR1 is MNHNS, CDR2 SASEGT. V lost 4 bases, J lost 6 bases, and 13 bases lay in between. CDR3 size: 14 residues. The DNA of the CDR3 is TGTGCCAGCAGTGGACCGCAGGGGTTCAATGAGCAGTTCTTC. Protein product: CASSGPQGFNEQFF.

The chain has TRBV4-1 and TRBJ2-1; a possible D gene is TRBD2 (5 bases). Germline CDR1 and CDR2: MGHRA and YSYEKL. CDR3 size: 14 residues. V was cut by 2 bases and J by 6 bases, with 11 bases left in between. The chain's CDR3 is CASSQPTRFNEQFF. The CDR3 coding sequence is TGCGCCAGCAGCCAACCCACTAGGTTCAATGAGCAGTTCTTC.

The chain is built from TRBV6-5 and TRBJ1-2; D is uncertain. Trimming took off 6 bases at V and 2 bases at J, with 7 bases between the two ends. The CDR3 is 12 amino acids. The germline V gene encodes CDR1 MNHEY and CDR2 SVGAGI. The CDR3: CASRLGNYGYTF. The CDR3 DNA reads TGTGCCAGCAGGCTGGGGAACTATGGCTACACCTTC.

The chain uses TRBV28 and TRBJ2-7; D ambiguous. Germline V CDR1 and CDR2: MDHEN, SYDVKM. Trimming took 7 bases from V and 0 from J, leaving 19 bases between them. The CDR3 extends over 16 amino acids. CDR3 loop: CASTPIIGQLSYEQYF. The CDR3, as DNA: TGTGCCAGCACCCCCATCATCGGTCAGCTCTCCTACGAGCAGTACTTC.

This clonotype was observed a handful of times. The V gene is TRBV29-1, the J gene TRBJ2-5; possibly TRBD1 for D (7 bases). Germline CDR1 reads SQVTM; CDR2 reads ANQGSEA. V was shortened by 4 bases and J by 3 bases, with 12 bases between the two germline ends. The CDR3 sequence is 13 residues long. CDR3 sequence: CSVVPRGEETQYF. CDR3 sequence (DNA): TGCAGCGTTGTTCCCAGGGGGGAAGAGACCCAGTACTTC. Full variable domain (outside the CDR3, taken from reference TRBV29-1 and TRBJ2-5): SAVISQKPSRDICQRGTSLTIQCQVDSQVTMMFWYRQQPGQSLTLIATANQGSEATYESGFVIDKFPISRPNLTFSTLTVSNMSPEDSSIYLCSVVPRGEETQYFGPGTRLLVL.

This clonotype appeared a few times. Written as DNA, the CDR3 is TGTGCCAGCAGCCAAGACGGGGGGCTCTCCAATGAGCAGTTCTTC. Amino acids: CASSQDGGLSNEQFF. The chain uses TRBV4-2 and TRBJ2-1; possible D gene TRBD2, 7 bases. Deletions cut 0 bases from V and 6 bases from J, with 12 bases between. From germline, CDR1 is LGHNA and CDR2 YNFKEQ. This CDR3 contains 15 residues.

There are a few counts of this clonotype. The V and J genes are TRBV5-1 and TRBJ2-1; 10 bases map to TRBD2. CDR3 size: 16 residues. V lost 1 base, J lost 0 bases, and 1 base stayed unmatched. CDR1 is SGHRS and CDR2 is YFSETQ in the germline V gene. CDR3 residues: CASSLTSGISYNEQFF. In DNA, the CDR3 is TGCGCCAGCAGCTTGACTAGCGGGATCTCCTACAATGAGCAGTTCTTC.

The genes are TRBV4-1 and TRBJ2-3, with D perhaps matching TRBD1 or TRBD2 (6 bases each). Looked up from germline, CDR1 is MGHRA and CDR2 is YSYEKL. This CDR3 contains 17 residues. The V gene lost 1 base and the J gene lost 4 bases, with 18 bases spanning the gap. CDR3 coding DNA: TGCGCCAGCAGCCAAGTTATAAGTGGGGGGCGCCCAGATACGCAGTATTTT. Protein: CASSQVISGGRPDTQYF.

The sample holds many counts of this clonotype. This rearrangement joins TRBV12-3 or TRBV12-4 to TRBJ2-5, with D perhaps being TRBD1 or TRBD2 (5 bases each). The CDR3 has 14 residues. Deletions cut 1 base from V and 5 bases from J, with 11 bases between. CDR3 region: CASSLGTGGETQYF. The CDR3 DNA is TGTGCCAGCAGTTTAGGAACAGGCGGGGAGACCCAGTACTTC.

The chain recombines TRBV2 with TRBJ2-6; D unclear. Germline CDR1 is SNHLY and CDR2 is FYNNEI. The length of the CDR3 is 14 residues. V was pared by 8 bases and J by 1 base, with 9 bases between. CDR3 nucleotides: TGTGCCAGCGGGTTCCAATCTGGGGCCAACGTCCTGACTTTC. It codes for CASGFQSGANVLTF.

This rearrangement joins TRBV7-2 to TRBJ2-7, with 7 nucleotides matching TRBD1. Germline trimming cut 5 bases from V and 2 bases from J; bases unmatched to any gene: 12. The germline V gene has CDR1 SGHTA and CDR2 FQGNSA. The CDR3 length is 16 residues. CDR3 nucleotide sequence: TGTGCCAGCAGCCCCCGCCCCGGGACAGCGGCCTACGAGCAGTACTTC. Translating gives CASSPRPGTAAYEQYF.

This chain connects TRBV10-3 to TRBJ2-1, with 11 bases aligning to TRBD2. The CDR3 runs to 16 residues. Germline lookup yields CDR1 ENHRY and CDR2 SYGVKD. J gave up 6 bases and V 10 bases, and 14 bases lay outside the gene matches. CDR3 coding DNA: TGTGCCACCCGGGACAGAGCACTAGCGGGAGCCAATGAGCAGTTCTTC. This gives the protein CATRDRALAGANEQFF.

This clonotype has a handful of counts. CDR3 amino acids: CASSDPAYSRYGYTF. The CDR3 nucleotides read TGTGCCAGCAGTGATCCGGCGTATTCTCGTTATGGCTACACCTTC. This chain connects TRBV6-1 to TRBJ1-2; D unclear. With 3 bases removed from V and 5 bases from J, the gap between germline ends came to 16 bases. The CDR3 is 15 amino acids. CDR1 and CDR2 from the germline V gene are MNHNS and SASEGT.